The clone carrying this TCR beta chain is classed as medium-sized by frequency. What it recognizes is unknown. CDR1 and CDR2 (germline): GTSNPN, SVGIG (reference sequence). The CDR3 is 12 amino acids. One tube held mixed TRB-A and TRB-B primer pools for touch-down PCR. TCRdb re-called the multiplex PCR reads and shows each CDR3 protein once, DNA omitted. The sample holds approximately 6,400 distinct CDR3 sequences. About 39,000 genome equivalents of blood DNA were amplified for TRB. The sample is drawn from a study of T cell clusters in autoimmune cytopenias. Overall study context: Per sample, median TRB depth was approximately 54,000 reads, yielding a median roughly 2,000 distinct clonotypes. Study observations and caveats: TRB repertoire shifts in secondary cytopenia and chronic lymphocytic leukemia mostly reflected lymphoma, not autoimmunity. Primary autoimmune cytopenia patients seemingly lacked the physiological T cell clusters found in healthy donors.

What was sequenced was peripheral blood. This sequence was found in a human donor with an autoimmune cytopenia or autoimmune hepatitis (not recorded which). The chain is built from TRBV30 and TRBJ2-7. CDR3 loop: CAWSASLYEQYF.